What follows are 12 T cell receptor beta chains derived from one specimen sequenced in a study of cytomegalovirus exposure and HLA in healthy donors. 13 Jbeta primers and 60 Vbeta primers were used for the PCR. The protocol was immunoSEQ multiplex PCR, while the TCRdb copy is restricted to in-frame clones and leaves out a portion. The profile shows around 200,000 clones, 70% to 80% of them singletons. Source material: PBMCs. The source of these receptors is a woman between 45 and 65 years old in good health and CMV-seronegative.

This clone appeared a single time. The CDR3 loop is CASSRTSGDQETQYF. The CDR3 nucleotides are TGCGCCAGCAGCCGGACTAGCGGGGACCAAGAGACCCAGTACTTC. The chain links TRBV5-1 to TRBJ2-5, with TRBD2 matching over 12 bases. Germline V gives CDR1 SGHRS, CDR2 YFSETQ. With V trimmed by 4 bases and J by 0 bases, 1 base remained unmatched. This CDR3 contains 15 residues. The variable domain in full, with the rest retrieved from reference TRBV5-1 and TRBJ2-5, is KAGVTQTPRYLIKTRGQQVTLSCSPISGHRSVSWYQQTPGQGLQFLFEYFSETQRNKGNFPGRFSGRQFSNSRSEMNVSTLELGDSALYLCASSRTSGDQETQYFGPGTRLLVL.

This clone showed up just once. The chain combines TRBV28 with TRBJ2-3, with a possible D match to TRBD2 (6 bases). This CDR3 is built from 15 residues. V lost 5 bases and J 1 base, leaving 13 bases between the germline ends. Per the germline V gene, CDR1 is MDHEN and CDR2 is SYDVKM. This CDR3 is CASSPRLEGTDTQYF. The CDR3 nucleotides read TGTGCCAGCAGTCCGCGACTAGAGGGCACAGATACGCAGTATTTT. The whole variable domain, remainder taken from reference TRBV28 and TRBJ2-3, is DVKVTQSSRYLVKRTGEKVFLECVQDMDHENMFWYRQDPGLGLRLIYFSYDVKMKEKGDIPEGYSVSREKKERFSLILESASTNQTSMYLCASSPRLEGTDTQYFGPGTRLTVL.

The rearrangement uses TRBV4-2 and TRBJ2-5; the D is unclear. Trimming cost V 7 bases and J 2 bases, with 11 bases left between them. In germline, CDR1 is LGHNA, CDR2 YNFKEQ. The CDR3 is 13 amino acids. This CDR3 is CASTRNDQETQYF. The CDR3 DNA reads as TGTGCCAGCACTAGGAACGATCAAGAGACCCAGTACTTC.

The rearrangement uses TRBV7-9 and TRBJ1-2, with unresolved D. This CDR3 comprises 13 residues. V was clipped by 5 bases and J by 5 bases, with 12 bases between them. CDR1 SEHNR and CDR2 FQNEAQ come from the germline V gene (reference sequence). The CDR3 region has the DNA TGTGCCAGCAGCAAGGAGGCAGCTTATGGCTACACCTTC. Amino acids: CASSKEAAYGYTF.

The rearrangement uses TRBV7-2 and TRBJ1-3; perhaps TRBD1 as D (5 bases). V gave up 4 bases and J gave up 8 bases, with 15 bases separating them. Germline V gene data show CDR1 as SGHTA and CDR2 as FQGNSA. CDR3 length: 14 residues. The DNA for the CDR3 is TGTGCCAGCAGCTCCCGCCGGGGGGGGGACACCATATATTTT. Translation: CASSSRRGGDTIYF.

The chain couples TRBV30 to TRBJ1-4; 8 bases are a match to TRBD1. Germline V gives CDR1 GTSNPN, CDR2 SVGIG (reference sequence). This CDR3 has 15 residues. After removal of 3 bases from V and 7 bases from J, the junction contained 10 bases not matched to a gene. CDR3 in DNA: TGTGCCTGGAGCGTAACGGACAGGGCGATTGAAAAACTGTTTTTT. Amino acids: CAWSVTDRAIEKLFF.

The V gene is TRBV30, the J gene TRBJ2-7, with TRBD2 identical over 9 bases. Germline trimming cut 3 bases from V and 2 bases from J; bases unmatched to any gene: 5. The CDR3 length is 14 residues. In germline, CDR1 is GTSNPN, CDR2 SVGIG (reference sequence). The DNA for the CDR3 is TGTGCCTGGAGCGGGGTAGCGGGGGCCTACGAGCAGTACTTC. Amino acids: CAWSGVAGAYEQYF.

The chain carries TRBV18 and TRBJ1-2; tentatively, D is TRBD1 (5 bases). Germline loops: CDR1 KGHSH, CDR2 LQKENI. Trimming stripped 2 bases from V and 2 bases from J, with 12 bases between. This CDR3 spans 15 amino acids. DNA for the CDR3: TGTGCCAGCTCACCAACCAGCGGGGGGAACTATGGCTACACCTTC. It yields the protein CASSPTSGGNYGYTF.

Turning to this clone: Germline is not matched at one junction end, which may reflect a read error. For the CDR3, the DNA is TGTTCCAGCAGCTTACAGTACAATGAGCAGTTCTTC. This encodes CSSSLQYNEQFF. The chain joins TRBV7-9 to TRBJ2-1; D is unresolved. The CDR3 has 12 residues. Germline V gene data show CDR1 as SEHNR and CDR2 as FQNEAQ (reference sequence).

The chain uses TRBV6-1 and TRBJ2-6; the match to TRBD1 covers 7 bases. CDR3 length equals 15 residues. The junction had 6 bases not matched to a gene; V was cut back by 6 bases and J by 4 bases. Germline assignment: CDR1 MNHNS and CDR2 SASEGT. CDR3 residues: CASSATGSGANVLTF. The CDR3 DNA sequence: TGTGCCAGCAGCGCGACAGGGTCCGGGGCCAACGTCCTGACTTTC.

This chain uses TRBV28 with TRBJ1-5; 10 bases agree with TRBD1. V dropped 5 bases and J dropped 4; count of bases not matched to a gene: 5. CDR1 and CDR2 (germline): MDHEN, SYDVKM. The CDR3 length is 15 residues. CDR3 residues: CASSVTGGLNQPQHF. The CDR3 DNA reads as TGTGCCAGCAGTGTGACAGGGGGCTTAAATCAGCCCCAGCATTTT.

The chain joins TRBV11-2 to TRBJ2-2; unclear D gene. This CDR3 has 16 residues. Trimming stripped 1 base from V and 0 bases from J, with 9 bases between. CDR1 is SGHAT and CDR2 is FQNNGV in the germline V gene. The CDR3 coding sequence is TGTGCCAGCAGCTTAGGGCTGCATGCGAACACCGGGGAGCTGTTTTTT. This translates into CASSLGLHANTGELFF.